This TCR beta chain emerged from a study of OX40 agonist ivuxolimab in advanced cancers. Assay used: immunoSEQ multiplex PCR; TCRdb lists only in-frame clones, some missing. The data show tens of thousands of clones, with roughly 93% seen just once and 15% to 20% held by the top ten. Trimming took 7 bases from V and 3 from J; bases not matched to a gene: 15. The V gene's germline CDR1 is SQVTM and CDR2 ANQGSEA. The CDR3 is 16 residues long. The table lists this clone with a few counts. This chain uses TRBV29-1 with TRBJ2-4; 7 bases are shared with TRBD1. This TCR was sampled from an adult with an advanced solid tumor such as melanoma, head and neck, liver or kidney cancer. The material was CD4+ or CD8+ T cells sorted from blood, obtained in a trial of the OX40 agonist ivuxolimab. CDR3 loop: CSALRGVTGVKNIQYF. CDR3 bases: TGCAGCGCCCTCAGAGGGGTAACAGGGGTCAAAAACATTCAGTACTTC.